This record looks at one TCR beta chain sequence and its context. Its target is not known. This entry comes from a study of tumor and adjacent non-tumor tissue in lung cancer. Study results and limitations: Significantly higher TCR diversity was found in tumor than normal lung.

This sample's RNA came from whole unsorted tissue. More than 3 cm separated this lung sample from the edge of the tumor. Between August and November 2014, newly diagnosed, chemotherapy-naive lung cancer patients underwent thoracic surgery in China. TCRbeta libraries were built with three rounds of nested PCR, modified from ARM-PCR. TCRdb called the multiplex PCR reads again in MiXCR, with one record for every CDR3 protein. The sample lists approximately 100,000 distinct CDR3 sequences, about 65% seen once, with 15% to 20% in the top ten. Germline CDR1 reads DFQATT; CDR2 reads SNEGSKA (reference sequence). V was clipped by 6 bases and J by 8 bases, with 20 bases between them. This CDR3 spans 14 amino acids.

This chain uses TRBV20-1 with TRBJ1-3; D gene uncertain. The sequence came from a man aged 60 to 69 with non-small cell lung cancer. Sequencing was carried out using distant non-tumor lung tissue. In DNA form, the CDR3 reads TGCAGTGCCTTGGTAGTGGATGGCGGAGACACCATATATTTT. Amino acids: CSALVVDGGDTIYF.